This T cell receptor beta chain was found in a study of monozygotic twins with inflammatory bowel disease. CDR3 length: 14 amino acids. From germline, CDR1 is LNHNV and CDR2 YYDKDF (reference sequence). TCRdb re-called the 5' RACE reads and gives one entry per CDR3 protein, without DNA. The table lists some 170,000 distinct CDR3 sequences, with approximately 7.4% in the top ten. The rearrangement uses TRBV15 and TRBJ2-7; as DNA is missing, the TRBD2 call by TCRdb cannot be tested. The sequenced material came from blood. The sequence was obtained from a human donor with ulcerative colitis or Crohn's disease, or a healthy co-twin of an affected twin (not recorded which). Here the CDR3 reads CATSIGRVGNEQYF.